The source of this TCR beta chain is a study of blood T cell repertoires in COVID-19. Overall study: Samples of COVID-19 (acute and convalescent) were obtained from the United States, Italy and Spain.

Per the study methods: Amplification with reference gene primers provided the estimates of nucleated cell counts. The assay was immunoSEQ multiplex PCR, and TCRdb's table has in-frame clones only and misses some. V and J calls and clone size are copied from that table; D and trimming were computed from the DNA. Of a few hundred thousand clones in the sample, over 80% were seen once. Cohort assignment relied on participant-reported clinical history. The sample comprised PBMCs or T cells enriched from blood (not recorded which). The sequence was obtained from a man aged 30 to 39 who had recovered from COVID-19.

The CDR3 nucleotides read TGTGCCAGCAGTCCAGAACAGGGGAGGCTCTCTGGAAACACCATATATTTT. Translated: CASSPEQGRLSGNTIYF. V is TRBV7-2 and J is TRBJ1-3; 7 nucleotides match TRBD1. The ends lost 6 bases at V and 0 bases at J; junction bases unmatched: 11. The germline CDR1 and CDR2 sequences are SGHTA and FQGNSA. CDR3 length: 17 amino acids.